The 20 T cell receptor beta chains below all came from one sample that was sequenced in a study of blood T cells in healthy people across ages. PCR was performed a second time for about 6 to 12 cycles using a sample-barcoded 5' primer and a J-beta primer mix. TCRdb called the 5' RACE reads again in MiXCR, with one record for every CDR3 protein. This sample yields 550,000 to 600,000 distinct CDR3 sequences, of which 25% to 30% are seen a single time; 15% to 20% belongs to the top ten. Sequencing was done on a sample of blood. The receptors come from a woman between 65 and 79 years old in good health.

The V call is TRBV9, the J call TRBJ1-1; tentatively, D is TRBD1 (6 bases). The V and J ends lost 0 bases and 7 bases respectively, with 16 bases between them. CDR3 length equals 15 residues. The germline CDR1 and CDR2 sequences are SGDLS and YYNGEE. CDR3 sequence: CASSVVPGEGDEAFF. The CDR3, as DNA: TGTGCCAGCAGCGTAGTCCCGGGGGAGGGGGATGAAGCTTTCTTT.

V usage is TRBV6-2 or TRBV6-3 and J usage is TRBJ2-3, with D hard to call. Germline lookup yields CDR1 MNHEY and CDR2 SVGEGT. Trimming took off 6 bases at V and 0 bases at J, with 7 bases between the two ends. The CDR3 contains 13 residues. The CDR3 spells CASRPTSTDTQYF. CDR3 bases: TGTGCCAGCAGACCGACTAGCACAGATACGCAGTATTTT.

V gene TRBV19 combines with J gene TRBJ2-3; D gene unclear. Germline CDR1 LNHDA, CDR2 SQIVND (reference sequence). This CDR3 spans 13 amino acids. The V end lost 3 bases, the J end lost 6 bases, and 10 bases lay between the germline ends. The CDR3: CASSIRYGDTQYF. CDR3 sequence (DNA): TGTGCCAGTAGTATCCGCTATGGGGATACGCAGTATTTT.

This clonotype was observed a handful of times. The chain joins TRBV12-3 or TRBV12-4 to TRBJ1-2, with 11 positions matching TRBD1. This CDR3 has 15 amino acids. V trimming: 5 bases; J trimming: 6 bases; junction bases outside the gene matches: 8. CDR3 region: CASSQSDRGRDGYTF. The CDR3 region has the DNA TGTGCCAGCAGTCAATCGGACAGGGGGCGGGATGGCTACACCTTC.

The V and J genes are TRBV4-1 and TRBJ1-4, with a weak D call TRBD1 (5 bases). The CDR3 has 16 residues. With 6 bases removed from V and 7 bases from J, the gap between germline ends came to 21 bases. Germline V gene data show CDR1 as MGHRA and CDR2 as YSYEKL. The CDR3 DNA reads as TGCGCCAGCAGTACTGGGAGGGGTGGACTTACTGAAAAACTGTTTTTT. As protein: CASSTGRGGLTEKLFF.

J is TRBJ1-2 and V is TRBV6-6; tentatively, D is TRBD1 (5 bases). Trimming removed 6 bases from V and 1 base from J, with 15 bases in between. The CDR3 sequence is 15 residues long. CDR1 and CDR2 (germline): MNHNY, SVGAGI (reference sequence). As DNA, the CDR3 is TGTGCCAGCAGACCAACCGGGACGGGTAACTATGGCTACACCTTC. It encodes CASRPTGTGNYGYTF.

The chain carries TRBV27 and TRBJ2-1; 7 bases agree with TRBD1. The CDR3 covers 13 residues. From germline, CDR1 is MNHEY and CDR2 SMNVEV (reference sequence). Trimming removed 3 bases from V and 5 bases from J; junction bases left unmatched: 1. In DNA, the CDR3 is TGTGCCAGCAGTTTCGACAGGGACAATGAGCAGTTCTTC. This gives the protein CASSFDRDNEQFF.

The sample holds a few counts of this clonotype. The chain recombines TRBV15 with TRBJ2-2; 7 bases are a match to TRBD1. Germline CDR1 and CDR2: LNHNV and YYDKDF (reference sequence). The CDR3 covers 15 residues. V lost 1 base to trimming and J lost 6 bases; unmatched junction nucleotides: 5. CDR3 coding DNA: TGTGCCACCAGCAGAGCAAGGGGGCAAGCCGGGGAGCTGTTTTTT. Translation gives CATSRARGQAGELFF. The variable domain in full, with the rest retrieved from reference TRBV15 and TRBJ2-2, is DAMVIQNPRYQVTQFGKPVTLSCSQTLNHNVMYWYQQKSSQAPKLLFHYYDKDFNNEADTPDNFQSRRPNTSFCFLDIRSPGLGDTAMYLCATSRARGQAGELFFGEGSRLTVL.

This chain connects TRBV20-1 to TRBJ1-5; 8 nucleotides match TRBD1. The germline CDR1 and CDR2 sequences are DFQATT and SNEGSKA (reference sequence). This CDR3 region has 14 residues. J was trimmed by 9 bases and V by 0 bases; bases with no gene match: 7. The CDR3 DNA sequence: TGCAGTGCTAGAGAGACAGGGGAAAGGGGGCCCCAGCATTTT. Protein product: CSARETGERGPQHF.

There are a few counts of this clonotype. This chain joins TRBV25-1 and TRBJ1-4, with TRBD1 as a possible D gene (6 bases). The CDR3 loop spans 14 amino acids. V was cut by 3 bases and J by 8 bases, with 13 bases left in between. The germline V gene has CDR1 MGHDK and CDR2 SYGVNS. The CDR3 loop is CASSDYRVREKLFF. The CDR3 coding sequence is TGTGCCAGCAGTGATTACAGGGTTCGAGAAAAACTGTTTTTT.

This clonotype has only a few counts. A read error may produce the germline difference seen at one junction end. The chain employs TRBV5-6 and TRBJ2-2; unclear D gene. This CDR3 has 11 residues. Germline CDR1 reads SGHDT; CDR2 reads YYEEEE. The CDR3 bases are TGCCAACCGTGGGGCACCGGGGAGCTGTTTTTT. Translation: CQPWGTGELFF.

This clonotype has only a few counts. The chain couples TRBV5-1 to TRBJ2-5; D perhaps matches TRBD2 (5 bases). This CDR3 has 14 amino acids. V gave up 0 bases and J gave up 5 bases, with 11 bases separating them. The germline gives CDR1 SGHRS, CDR2 YFSETQ. This CDR3 is CASSLGSTGETQYF. The CDR3 DNA sequence: TGCGCCAGCAGCTTGGGCAGCACGGGGGAGACCCAGTACTTC.

There are many counts of this clonotype. The V call is TRBV7-9, the J call TRBJ1-1; D possibly corresponds to TRBD1 (6 bases). This CDR3 region has 14 residues. V was clipped by 5 bases and J by 4 bases, with 14 bases between them. The germline gives CDR1 SEHNR, CDR2 FQNEAQ (reference sequence). The chain's CDR3 is CASSLDSLGTEAFF. In nucleotides, the CDR3 is TGTGCCAGCAGCCTGGACAGTTTGGGCACTGAAGCTTTCTTT. Full variable domain (outside the CDR3, taken from reference TRBV7-9 and TRBJ1-1): DTGVSQNPRHKITKRGQNVTFRCDPISEHNRLYWYRQTLGQGPEFLTYFQNEAQLEKSRLLSDRFSAERPKGSFSTLEIQRTEQGDSAMYLCASSLDSLGTEAFFGQGTRLTVV.

This clonotype was observed a few times. The chain couples TRBV3-1 to TRBJ1-6; D is ambiguous. The CDR3 runs 16 residues. Germline CDR1 and CDR2: LGHDT and YNNKEL (reference sequence). V lost 0 bases, J lost 7 bases, and 13 bases lay in between. The CDR3 loop reads CASSQELTGRNSPLHF. CDR3 sequence (DNA): TGTGCCAGCAGCCAAGAGCTCACGGGTCGCAATTCACCCCTCCACTTT.

CDR3: CASSLSTGKNEQYF. The CDR3 coding sequence is TGCGCCAGCAGCTTGAGTACAGGGAAGAACGAGCAGTACTTC. The rearrangement joins TRBV5-1 to TRBJ2-7; a possible D gene is TRBD1 (6 bases). The V end was cut by 1 base, the J end by 5 bases, with 13 bases between. The CDR3 contains 14 residues. The germline V gene encodes CDR1 SGHRS and CDR2 YFSETQ.

This chain links TRBV20-1 with TRBJ2-3; 13 nucleotides agree with TRBD2. After removal of 7 bases from V and 0 bases from J, the junction contained 4 bases not matched to a gene. The CDR3 has 15 residues. From germline, CDR1 is DFQATT and CDR2 SNEGSKA (reference sequence). CDR3 sequence: CSGLAGGSSTDTQYF. DNA for the CDR3: TGCAGTGGACTAGCGGGGGGCTCTAGCACAGATACGCAGTATTTT.

Of note for this clonotype: Sequence at one end of the junction differs from germline and may be a read error. This sequence joins TRBV7-2 and TRBJ2-7, with D perhaps matching TRBD1 (6 bases). This CDR3 is built from 13 residues. CDR1 and CDR2 (germline): SGHTA, FQGNSA. The CDR3 sequence: CASSSATGREQYF. DNA for the CDR3: TGCGCCAGCAGCTCCGCCACAGGGCGCGAGCAGTACTTC.

V usage is TRBV9 and J usage is TRBJ1-6; D is uncertain. Looked up from germline, CDR1 is SGDLS and CDR2 is YYNGEE. Deletions cut 3 bases from V and 9 bases from J, with 10 bases between. The CDR3 length is 13 residues. CDR3 amino acids: CASSGPDFSPLHF. CDR3 nucleotides: TGTGCCAGCAGCGGTCCTGATTTTTCACCCCTCCACTTT.

This clonotype has only a few counts. This chain connects TRBV29-1 to TRBJ2-7; 11 bases line up with TRBD1. V lost 3 bases to trimming and J lost 6 bases; unmatched junction nucleotides: 4. The CDR3 loop spans 13 amino acids. Germline assignment: CDR1 SQVTM and CDR2 ANQGSEA. The CDR3 DNA is TGCAGCGTTGACGGACAGGGGGCTGGCGAGCAGTACTTC. Translation: CSVDGQGAGEQYF.

This clonotype was picked up a small number of times. The rearrangement links TRBV3-1 to TRBJ1-1, with D possibly TRBD1 on 6 matching bases. CDR1 and CDR2 from the germline V gene are LGHDT and YNNKEL (reference sequence). This CDR3 has 14 residues. Trimming cost V 0 bases and J 3 bases, with 8 bases left between them. The CDR3 loop reads CASSQEGGHTEAFF. CDR3 DNA sequence: TGTGCCAGCAGCCAAGAGGGGGGGCACACTGAAGCTTTCTTT.